The source of this T cell receptor beta chain is a study of T cells in Graves' hyperthyroidism and ophthalmopathy. Amplified TCR beta CDR3 regions derived from RNA transcripts. HTBI primers were the set used in a first-round RT-PCR of the TCR CDR3. Each CDR3 protein is one row after TCRdb ran MiXCR on the multiplex PCR reads. The data contain over 700,000 distinct CDR3 sequences, around 40% of them singletons. This clonotype was recorded many times. Exclusion of patients followed from uncontrolled infection, other autoimmune disease, pregnancy or lactation. Orbital computed tomography and thyroid ultrasound, together with serum TRAb and thyroxine and clinical symptoms, were used for diagnoses. Around 9.8 ml fresh peripheral blood yielded the PBMCs. V gave up 6 bases and J gave up 5 bases; unmatched junction bases: 6. CDR3 length: 14 residues.

The sequenced sample consisted of blood. This receptor was identified in a woman aged 40-49 years with Graves' hyperthyroidism. The chain combines TRBV12-3 or TRBV12-4 with TRBJ1-4; the match to TRBD1 covers 7 bases. The CDR3 DNA is TGTGCCAGCAGCCAGGGACAGATAAATGAAAAACTGTTTTTT. This encodes CASSQGQINEKLFF.